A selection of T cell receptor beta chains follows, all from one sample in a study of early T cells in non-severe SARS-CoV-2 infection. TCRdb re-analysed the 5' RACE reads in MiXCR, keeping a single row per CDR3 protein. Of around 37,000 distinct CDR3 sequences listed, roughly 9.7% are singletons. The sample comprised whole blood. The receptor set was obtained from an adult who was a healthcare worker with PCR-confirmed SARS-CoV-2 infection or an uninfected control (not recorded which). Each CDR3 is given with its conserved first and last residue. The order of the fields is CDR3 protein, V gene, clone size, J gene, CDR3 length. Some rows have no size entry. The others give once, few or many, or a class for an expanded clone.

CDR3: CASSPGTYEQYF; V: TRBV18; size: NA; J: TRBJ2-7; length: 12
CDR3: CATMASGVDTQYF; V: TRBV15; size: many; J: TRBJ2-3; length: 13
CDR3: CSVTGTVSPLTMNTEAFF; V: TRBV20-1; size: many; J: TRBJ1-1; length: 18
CDR3: CASSPGLAGKTQYF; V: TRBV7-2; size: NA; J: TRBJ2-5; length: 14
CDR3: CASSPSLQEQYF; V: TRBV11-2; size: NA; J: TRBJ2-7; length: 12
CDR3: CASSGGNLNYGYTF; V: TRBV11-1; size: few; J: TRBJ1-2; length: 14
CDR3: CASSSSRDQPQHF; V: TRBV12-3/TRBV12-4; size: many; J: TRBJ1-5; length: 13
CDR3: CASSQEGPRGLNEQFF; V: TRBV3-1; size: NA; J: TRBJ2-1; length: 16
CDR3: CASSFMGPDQPQHF; V: TRBV12-3/TRBV12-4; size: many; J: TRBJ1-5; length: 14
CDR3: CASSLEDGNQPQHF; V: TRBV5-5; size: many; J: TRBJ1-5; length: 14